A selection of T cell receptor beta chains follows, all from one sample in a study of T cells in Graves' hyperthyroidism and ophthalmopathy. TCRdb reprocessed the multiplex PCR reads with MiXCR, giving one entry per CDR3 protein. The sample shows 530,000 or so distinct CDR3 sequences, approximately 17% of them seen only once. Sequencing input: blood. These receptors came from a woman aged 18-35 years with Graves' ophthalmopathy. The CDR3 runs from the conserved cysteine through the conserved F or W. Fields, in order: J gene, clone size, V gene, CDR3 protein. The size entry is marked missing in some rows and otherwise reads once, few, many or a size class.

TRBJ2-1 | many | TRBV11-1 | CASSLEGREGLEQFF
TRBJ2-3 | many | TRBV12-3/TRBV12-4 | CASRSGGRATDTQYF
TRBJ1-5 | - | TRBV4-1 | CASSQVSGNQPQHF
TRBJ2-3 | - | TRBV6-1 | CASSIGQGTDTQYF
TRBJ1-2 | few | TRBV5-8 | CASSYGQVGGYTF
TRBJ1-2 | many | TRBV28 | CASSLRTGYGYTF
TRBJ2-5 | many | TRBV3-1 | CASSKPTAWETQYF
TRBJ2-5 | - | TRBV28 | CASSPTHDRGQETQYF
TRBJ1-1 | many | TRBV7-8 | CASSLAIARGLDTEAFF
TRBJ2-2 | many | TRBV28 | CASRIPAVTGELFF
TRBJ1-2 | many | TRBV5-1 | CASRSPSRGSVGGYTF
TRBJ2-3 | many | TRBV24-1 | CATSEILAGVGDTQYF
TRBJ2-5 | few | TRBV5-6 | CASSQGLAMWETQYF
TRBJ2-7 | many | TRBV3-1 | CASSQEAGRMVSVREQYF
TRBJ2-7 | - | TRBV9 | CASSPRDRSSYEQYF
TRBJ2-7 | - | TRBV19 | CATQAGQGPYEQYF
TRBJ2-7 | many | TRBV7-9 | CASSRRTGLAETYEQYF
TRBJ2-3 | - | TRBV20-1 | CSARDQGITDTQYF
TRBJ1-2 | - | TRBV4-1 | CASSQENRNYGYTF
TRBJ1-1 | - | TRBV7-3 | CASSQEGFTEAFF
TRBJ2-2 | - | TRBV7-8 | CASSPGLSGSTGELSF
TRBJ1-2 | few | TRBV7-9 | CASSLVLSGNYGYTF
TRBJ2-4 | many | TRBV20-1 | CSASPDRLAKNIQYF
TRBJ2-6 | - | TRBV10-3 | CAISVRAGDSGANVLTF
TRBJ1-5 | - | TRBV19 | CASSIIRGGQPQHF
TRBJ2-1 | few | TRBV29-1 | CSAAHNEQFF
TRBJ1-6 | - | TRBV4-1 | CASSQGSRADSPLHF
TRBJ1-1 | few | TRBV15 | CATSREGGSEAFF
TRBJ2-1 | few | TRBV6-2/TRBV6-3 | CASSFVVADGGKDEQFF
TRBJ2-7 | - | TRBV30 | CAWNPWGGDTSYEQYF
TRBJ2-3 | many | TRBV12-3/TRBV12-4 | CASLKAGGADTQYF
TRBJ2-3 | many | TRBV11-2 | CASSPKPSGVNTQYF
TRBJ2-3 | many | TRBV27 | CASTQRGPGTQYF
TRBJ2-7 | - | TRBV28 | CASRERLAETYEQYF
TRBJ1-5 | few | TRBV13 | CASSRYGDRERPQHF
TRBJ2-1 | many | TRBV5-1 | CASSLAQGLDNEQFF
TRBJ1-2 | many | TRBV5-6 | CASSLPTGTVHYGYTF
TRBJ1-2 | many | TRBV2 | CASREGREGGYTF
TRBJ2-1 | many | TRBV18 | CASSPPASQSYNEQFF
TRBJ1-3 | - | TRBV7-9 | CASSVARDRVKNTIYF
TRBJ1-1 | many | TRBV28 | CASITPPGGGDTEAFF
TRBJ2-4 | - | TRBV13 | CASSSALAKNIQYF
TRBJ2-3 | few | TRBV4-1 | CASSQVALTDTQYF
TRBJ2-7 | many | TRBV11-2 | CASSLGGGGEQYF
TRBJ1-1 | many | TRBV12-3/TRBV12-4 | CASSPMDTGAKDTEAFF
TRBJ1-6 | few | TRBV15 | CATSRVRGGYNSPLHF
TRBJ1-2 | many | TRBV10-3 | CAISPTPRGDYGYTF
TRBJ2-7 | many | TRBV7-2 | CASSVDREHEQYF
TRBJ1-1 | - | TRBV19 | CASSTDRGWNTEAFF